The 22 T cell receptor beta chains below were found in one sample sequenced in a study of shared clonotypes between healthy human individuals. Sequencing was performed with immunoSEQ multiplex PCR; in TCRdb, only in-frame clones are kept and a portion is missing. This table holds 1,500,000 or so clones, about 96% found once. Sequencing was done on a sample of naive CD4+ T cells sorted from blood. Subset: CD45RA+ positively selected. The receptors come from a man aged 25-45 years in good health.

The J gene is TRBJ1-1, the V gene TRBV10-3; 7 bases are shared with TRBD1. The CDR3 runs to 15 residues. V lost 2 bases, J lost 6 bases, and 9 bases stayed unmatched. Germline V lookup: CDR1 ENHRY, CDR2 SYGVKD. The CDR3 loop is CAISERDSNSAEAFF. Here the CDR3 DNA reads TGTGCCATCAGTGAGCGGGACAGCAATTCTGCTGAAGCTTTCTTT.

The chain joins TRBV7-2 to TRBJ1-4; TRBD1 is a possible D gene (6 bases). Trimming took 5 bases from V and 2 from J, leaving 21 bases between them. CDR1 SGHTA and CDR2 FQGNSA come from the germline V gene. The CDR3 is 18 residues long. The CDR3, as DNA: TGTGCCAGCAGCCAAGGGGGACCTCAAAGGGGTACTAATGAAAAACTGTTTTTT. Translated: CASSQGGPQRGTNEKLFF.

The chain recombines TRBV6-4 with TRBJ2-7; D gene uncertain. V was trimmed by 4 bases and J by 7 bases, leaving 14 bases between them. Germline CDR1 reads MRHNA; CDR2 reads SNTAGT. The CDR3 totals 13 residues. CDR3 sequence (DNA): TGTGCCAGCAGTGCTCTTAAAGGCAGTGAGCAGTACTTC. Protein product: CASSALKGSEQYF.

The genes are TRBV6-1 and TRBJ2-7, with 7 bases fitting TRBD2. J was trimmed by 7 bases and V by 2 bases; bases with no gene match: 11. The CDR3 is 15 amino acids. Germline V gives CDR1 MNHNS, CDR2 SASEGT. The CDR3 nucleotides read TGTGCCAGCAGTGAATTGCGGGAGATACTGGGGGAGCAGTACTTC. Its translation: CASSELREILGEQYF.

Points on this clone: This same CDR3 is encoded by further DNA sequences in the sample. This chain connects TRBV5-4 to TRBJ2-3; D call uncertain. This CDR3 spans 15 amino acids. Germline CDR1 is SGHNT and CDR2 is YYREEE (reference sequence). The V and J ends lost 0 bases and 0 bases respectively, with 8 bases between them. CDR3 coding DNA: TGTGCCAGCAGCTTGGGTGGGCCTAGCACAGATACGCAGTATTTT. Its translation: CASSLGGPSTDTQYF.

The CDR3, as DNA: TGTGCCAGCAGTTTAATATACTACGAGCAGTACTTC. It codes for CASSLIYYEQYF. This chain links TRBV28 with TRBJ2-7; D gene uncertain. This CDR3 is 12 amino acids long. The ends were cut back, 2 bases at V and 3 bases at J, with 5 bases in the middle. CDR1 and CDR2 from the germline V gene are MDHEN and SYDVKM.

J is TRBJ2-5 and V is TRBV18; D is perhaps TRBD2 (5 bases). The CDR3 loop spans 13 amino acids. CDR1 is KGHSH, CDR2 LQKENI, per germline. V lost 7 bases to trimming and J lost 3 bases, with 12 bases between them. CDR3 bases: TGTGCCAGCTTCTCCGGGGTGGAAGAGACCCAGTACTTC. This codes for CASFSGVEETQYF.

The rearrangement joins TRBV18 to TRBJ2-1; D may be TRBD2 (6 bases). In germline, CDR1 is KGHSH, CDR2 LQKENI. With 4 bases removed from V and 7 bases from J, the gap between germline ends came to 14 bases. The CDR3 length is 14 residues. CDR3 sequence (DNA): TGTGCCAGCTCACGATCCGGGAGTAATAATGAGCAGTTCTTC. The encoded protein is CASSRSGSNNEQFF.

This chain joins TRBV11-3 and TRBJ2-1; 12 bases map to TRBD2. In germline, CDR1 is SGHNT, CDR2 YENEEA. The CDR3 runs 19 residues. V shed 1 base, J shed 1 base, and the junction held 8 bases outside the gene matches. CDR3 DNA: TGTGCCAGCAGCTTAGGATTCGGACTAGCGGGGTGGTCCTACAATGAGCAGTTCTTC. Encoded protein: CASSLGFGLAGWSYNEQFF.

The V and J genes are TRBV4-1 and TRBJ2-7, with 10 bases that match TRBD2. Germline assignment: CDR1 MGHRA and CDR2 YSYEKL. With 2 bases clipped from V and 3 bases from J, the junction kept 7 bases outside the gene matches. This CDR3 is 16 amino acids long. The chain's CDR3 is CASSQLSSGSLYEQYF. The DNA for the CDR3 is TGCGCCAGCAGCCAACTATCTAGCGGGAGTCTCTACGAGCAGTACTTC.

The CDR3 here is CASSGQGGYTF. The CDR3 region has the DNA TGTGCCAGCAGTGGACAGGGAGGCTACACCTTC. The chain joins TRBV6-4 to TRBJ1-2; 7 nucleotides agree with TRBD1. This CDR3 is 11 amino acids long. Germline V gene lookup returns CDR1 MRHNA and CDR2 SNTAGT. J lost 8 bases, V lost 4 bases, and 1 base had no gene match.

The rearrangement uses TRBV9 and TRBJ2-2; 12 nucleotides match TRBD2. J lost 7 bases, V lost 0 bases, and 7 bases had no gene match. The CDR3 runs 17 residues. The germline V gene encodes CDR1 SGDLS and CDR2 YYNGEE. The CDR3 loop reads CASSVGTSGRFIGELFF. For the CDR3, the DNA is TGTGCCAGCAGCGTAGGAACTAGCGGGAGGTTCATCGGGGAGCTGTTTTTT.

In this sample, this clone turned up once. This rearrangement joins TRBV7-2 to TRBJ2-7; D is unclear. The length of the CDR3 is 12 residues. Trimming cost V 5 bases and J 8 bases, with 13 bases left between them. Germline V CDR1 and CDR2: SGHTA, FQGNSA. The CDR3 is CASSPAPPQQYF. The CDR3 DNA sequence: TGTGCCAGCAGCCCGGCCCCTCCACAGCAGTACTTC.

The rearrangement joins TRBV5-6 to TRBJ2-3, with D uncertain. Germline V gene lookup returns CDR1 SGHDT and CDR2 YYEEEE. The CDR3 loop spans 14 amino acids. Deletions cut 0 bases from V and 0 bases from J, with 5 bases between. The CDR3 reads CASSLVLSTDTQYF. CDR3 nucleotide sequence: TGTGCCAGCAGCTTGGTGCTGAGCACAGATACGCAGTATTTT.

The chain is built from TRBV5-1 and TRBJ2-3, with 13 bases identical to TRBD2. The trim removed 3 bases at V and 6 bases at J, leaving 4 bases unmatched. The CDR3 runs to 15 residues. Per the germline V gene, CDR1 is SGHRS and CDR2 is YFSETQ. This CDR3 reads CASSWGLAGRDTQYF. CDR3 bases: TGCGCCAGCAGCTGGGGACTAGCGGGGCGTGATACGCAGTATTTT.

This chain links TRBV4-1 with TRBJ2-3, with D perhaps matching TRBD2 (6 bases). The germline CDR1 and CDR2 sequences are MGHRA and YSYEKL. This CDR3 has 15 amino acids. Trimming left V 3 bases short and J 2 bases short, with 12 bases between. CDR3 residues: CASSQGLGYTDTQYF. Here the CDR3 DNA reads TGCGCCAGCAGCCAGGGACTGGGGTACACAGATACGCAGTATTTT.

The gene calls are TRBV11-2 and TRBJ2-3; maybe TRBD2 (5 bases). The CDR3 spans 14 residues. V lost 4 bases and J lost 1, with 9 bases in between. Germline CDR1 is SGHAT and CDR2 is FQNNGV. In DNA form, the CDR3 reads TGTGCCAGCAGCTCCCTCGGGGGCACAGATACGCAGTATTTT. This codes for CASSSLGGTDTQYF.

V and J are TRBV6-1 and TRBJ1-5; no reliable D call. Per germline, CDR1 MNHNS and CDR2 SASEGT. The CDR3 is 11 residues long. V gave up 6 bases and J gave up 10 bases, with 10 bases separating them. DNA for the CDR3: TGTGCCAGCAGACGGGTTGGACCCCAGCATTTT. Translation: CASRRVGPQHF.

The chain employs TRBV5-1 and TRBJ1-3; D unresolved. The CDR3 is 12 amino acids. The V end lost 4 bases, the J end lost 2 bases, and 4 bases lay between the germline ends. CDR1 is SGHRS and CDR2 is YFSETQ in the germline V gene. CDR3 loop: CASSVPGNTIYF. CDR3 sequence (DNA): TGCGCCAGCAGCGTGCCTGGAAACACCATATATTTT.

The V gene is TRBV5-6, the J gene TRBJ2-1, with 7 positions matching TRBD1. The CDR3 sequence is 15 residues long. The V gene's germline CDR1 is SGHDT and CDR2 YYEEEE. The junction had 6 bases not matched to a gene; V was cut back by 3 bases and J by 3 bases. In DNA, the CDR3 is TGTGCCAGCAGCTCCAGGGGGAAGCTCTACAATGAGCAGTTCTTC. Its protein product is CASSSRGKLYNEQFF.

This clone appeared once. The chain is built from TRBV6-6 and TRBJ1-1; no clear D. V lost 7 bases to trimming and J lost 1 base, with 13 bases between them. Germline CDR1 and CDR2: MNHNY and SVGAGI (reference sequence). The CDR3 has 14 amino acids. This chain's CDR3 is CASTHRGENTEAFF. CDR3 nucleotide sequence: TGTGCCAGCACCCACCGGGGAGAGAACACTGAAGCTTTCTTT.

This chain links TRBV9 with TRBJ1-1; D ambiguous. V lost 2 bases, J lost 6 bases, and 11 bases lay in between. This CDR3 contains 13 residues. Germline CDR1 is SGDLS and CDR2 is YYNGEE. The CDR3: CASSVGGVAEAFF. The DNA of the CDR3 is TGTGCCAGCAGCGTCGGCGGGGTAGCTGAAGCTTTCTTT.